The 30 T cell receptor beta chains presented below share a single source sample, sequenced in a study of human T cells and chemical hapten exposure. Time point noted: patch test 1, 2 weeks after DPC sensitization. Treatment noted: therapeutic diphenylcyclopropenone sensitization with weekly scalp DPC. MiXCR was run by TCRdb on the RACE reads, yielding one entry per CDR3 protein. The sample comprises roughly 380,000 distinct CDR3 sequences, about 4.8% of which are singletons, and under 2.5% rests with the top ten. Sequencing used whole blood, obtained in connection with sensitization to the hapten diphenylcyclopropenone (DPC). The receptors here all came from a woman between 45 and 60 years old with alopecia areata. Some clones in this sample may be carry-over from other donors' samples.

The chain couples TRBV12-3 or TRBV12-4 to TRBJ2-3, with TRBD2 identical over 10 bases. The J segment lost 3 bases and the V segment lost 8 bases, leaving 5 bases of the junction unmatched. The CDR3 runs to 14 residues. The CDR3 reads CASADSGRTDTQYF. CDR3 nucleotide sequence: TGTGCCAGCGCCGATAGCGGGAGGACAGATACGCAGTATTTT.

The chain recombines TRBV15 with TRBJ2-2; no definite D call. Germline lookup yields CDR1 LNHNV and CDR2 YYDKDF (reference sequence). Trimming took 3 bases from V and 7 from J, leaving 9 bases between them. CDR3 size: 13 residues. The CDR3 sequence is CATSSERIGELFF. DNA of the CDR3: TGTGCCACCAGCAGTGAGAGGATCGGGGAGCTGTTTTTT.

The chain joins TRBV20-1 to TRBJ2-1; TRBD1 matches at 8 bases. Germline V gene lookup returns CDR1 DFQATT and CDR2 SNEGSKA (reference sequence). With 6 bases clipped from V and 0 bases from J, the junction kept 4 bases outside the gene matches. This CDR3 has 14 amino acids. This chain's CDR3 is CSAYTGGSYNEQFF. DNA of the CDR3: TGCAGTGCCTATACAGGGGGCTCCTACAATGAGCAGTTCTTC.

V gene TRBV11-2 combines with J gene TRBJ2-1; the D is unclear. Germline CDR1 is SGHAT and CDR2 is FQNNGV. V lost 1 base and J 8 bases, leaving 18 bases between the germline ends. This CDR3 contains 16 residues. The CDR3 reads CASSLGGRRNLDEQFF. In DNA form, the CDR3 reads TGTGCCAGCAGCTTAGGAGGCAGGCGAAATCTCGATGAGCAGTTCTTC.

This clonotype was seen many times. The rearrangement links TRBV25-1 to TRBJ1-6, with 10 nucleotides matching TRBD1. Germline CDR1 reads MGHDK; CDR2 reads SYGVNS. V lost 8 bases and J lost 8; bases outside the gene matches: 3. The CDR3 totals 13 residues. As DNA, the CDR3 is TGTGCCAGCCGGGGACAGGGGTATTCACCCCTCCACTTT. It translates to CASRGQGYSPLHF.

This clonotype was counted many times. The chain joins TRBV29-1 to TRBJ2-3; TRBD2 agrees at 10 bases. Germline CDR1 is SQVTM and CDR2 is ANQGSEA. CDR3 length: 15 amino acids. J gave up 4 bases and V 0 bases, and 4 bases lay outside the gene matches. CDR3 sequence (DNA): TGCAGCGTTGAAGATAGCGGGAGGTCCCCAGATACGCAGTATTTT. This codes for CSVEDSGRSPDTQYF.

At least ten counts were recorded for this clonotype. J is TRBJ2-5 and V is TRBV29-1, with unresolved D. Trimming took off 2 bases at V and 7 bases at J, with 8 bases between the two ends. CDR3 length: 11 amino acids. Looked up from germline, CDR1 is SQVTM and CDR2 is ANQGSEA. CDR3 residues: CSVEPPLTQYF. The CDR3 nucleotides read TGCAGCGTTGAACCGCCTCTGACCCAGTACTTC.

The rearrangement joins TRBV3-1 to TRBJ1-4; TRBD1 agrees at 8 bases. The CDR3 loop spans 11 amino acids. Germline loops: CDR1 LGHDT, CDR2 YNNKEL (reference sequence). V lost 8 bases to trimming and J lost 10 bases; unmatched junction nucleotides: 3. DNA for the CDR3: TGTGCCAGCGAACAGGGGGGAAAACTGTTTTTT. Translated: CASEQGGKLFF.

This clonotype was seen repeatedly, ten times or more. The J gene is TRBJ1-2, the V gene TRBV14; D call uncertain. V lost 1 base and J 3 bases, leaving 9 bases between the germline ends. Germline V gene lookup returns CDR1 SGHDN and CDR2 FVKESK. This CDR3 region has 14 residues. The CDR3 is CASSQVQEYYGYTF. The CDR3 DNA reads as TGTGCCAGCAGCCAAGTCCAGGAGTACTATGGCTACACCTTC.

The chain couples TRBV5-5 to TRBJ2-2; TRBD1 agrees at 9 bases. CDR3 length equals 16 residues. The ends lost 4 bases at V and 7 bases at J; junction bases unmatched: 11. CDR1 is SGHKS and CDR2 is YYEKEE in the germline V gene (reference sequence). This chain's CDR3 is CASSGGTGRRVGELFF. The CDR3 coding sequence is TGTGCCAGCAGCGGGGGGACAGGGAGGAGAGTCGGGGAGCTGTTTTTT.

This clonotype was seen many times. The rearrangement joins TRBV29-1 to TRBJ2-2; D is unresolved. V was clipped by 4 bases and J by 3 bases, with 12 bases between them. This CDR3 spans 14 amino acids. The V gene's germline CDR1 is SQVTM and CDR2 ANQGSEA. The CDR3 is CSVVNSAYTGELFF. The CDR3 region has the DNA TGCAGCGTTGTGAACAGCGCATACACCGGGGAGCTGTTTTTT.

This clonotype was recorded at least ten times. This rearrangement joins TRBV5-6 to TRBJ1-5; TRBD1 might be the D (6 bases). Germline CDR1 is SGHDT and CDR2 is YYEEEE. Trimming removed 0 bases from V and 7 bases from J, with 14 bases in between. The length of the CDR3 is 15 residues. This chain's CDR3 is CASSLATGPRQPQHF. CDR3 sequence (DNA): TGTGCCAGCAGCTTGGCGACAGGCCCCAGGCAGCCCCAGCATTTT.

This clonotype has more than one count but fewer than ten. This rearrangement joins TRBV20-1 to TRBJ1-5; D unclear. In germline, CDR1 is DFQATT, CDR2 SNEGSKA (reference sequence). The CDR3 runs to 15 residues. Trimming cost V 0 bases and J 6 bases, with 15 bases left between them. The CDR3 bases are TGCAGTGCTAGAGATGGAGGCAGAACGGGTCAGCCCCAGCATTTT. It codes for CSARDGGRTGQPQHF.

This clonotype was counted between two and nine times. The rearrangement joins TRBV20-1 to TRBJ2-1; D might be TRBD1 or TRBD2, each matching 5 bases. This CDR3 contains 15 residues. Trimming took 1 base from V and 3 from J, leaving 13 bases between them. Per the germline V gene, CDR1 is DFQATT and CDR2 is SNEGSKA (reference sequence). This chain's CDR3 is CSARGLGEHYNEQFF. In DNA, the CDR3 is TGCAGTGCTAGAGGCTTGGGGGAGCACTACAATGAGCAGTTCTTC.

There are many counts of this clonotype. V is TRBV29-1 and J is TRBJ2-3; the match to TRBD1 covers 7 bases. The CDR3 covers 15 residues. Trimming at V came to 3 bases and at J to 1 base, leaving 7 bases not matched to a gene. Germline CDR1 and CDR2: SQVTM and ANQGSEA. DNA for the CDR3: TGCAGCGTTGAGTCGACAGGGTTTGGCACAGATACGCAGTATTTT. It codes for CSVESTGFGTDTQYF.

The chain carries TRBV7-2 and TRBJ2-1; 8 bases match TRBD2. The V segment lost 5 bases and the J segment 5 bases; nucleotides outside the gene matches: 8. CDR1 and CDR2 (germline): SGHTA, FQGNSA. The CDR3 consists of 15 residues. In DNA, the CDR3 is TGTGCCAGCAGCCCCCCGGGGGGGGCCCACAATGAGCAGTTCTTC. Encoded protein: CASSPPGGAHNEQFF.

This clonotype was counted at least ten times. Because the CDR3 is missing its conserved closing phenylalanine or tryptophan, this is likely a read error. No DNA is shown, since the ends of the CDR3 on it are uncertain; the CDR3 is the one TCRdb lists. This chain connects TRBV12-3 or TRBV12-4 to TRBJ1-1; whether TRBD1, the table's D call, matches the DNA was not checked. The CDR3 has 11 residues if both end residues are counted. The CDR3: CASSLAGTGTL.

The V and J genes are TRBV3-1 and TRBJ2-2; D possibly uses TRBD1 or TRBD2 (5 bases each). The V end lost 4 bases, the J end lost 6 bases, and 18 bases lay between the germline ends. Germline lookup yields CDR1 LGHDT and CDR2 YNNKEL (reference sequence). This CDR3 contains 16 residues. The CDR3 is CASSPLLKRDAGELFF. The CDR3 region has the DNA TGTGCCAGCAGCCCCCTGCTCAAACGGGACGCCGGGGAGCTGTTTTTT.

This clonotype was seen many times. The J gene is TRBJ2-3, the V gene TRBV20-1; D is unclear. There are 12 residues in the CDR3. Looked up from germline, CDR1 is DFQATT and CDR2 is SNEGSKA (reference sequence). Trimming stripped 5 bases from V and 2 bases from J, with 8 bases between. The CDR3 here is CSASRTTDTQYF. The CDR3, as DNA: TGCAGTGCTTCTAGGACCACAGATACGCAGTATTTT.

The chain's CDR3 is CASSLPDNEQFF. CDR3 nucleotide sequence: TGTGCCAGCAGCCTCCCGGACAATGAGCAGTTCTTC. This chain uses TRBV11-2 with TRBJ2-1; D is undetermined. Germline CDR1 and CDR2: SGHAT and FQNNGV. Trimming took off 5 bases at V and 5 bases at J, with 7 bases between the two ends. This CDR3 contains 12 residues.

This clonotype was recorded many times. The rearrangement joins TRBV7-8 to TRBJ1-1; D is perhaps TRBD1 (6 bases). The CDR3 spans 15 residues. CDR1 is SGHVS and CDR2 is FQNEAQ in the germline V gene. V was pared by 3 bases and J by 7 bases, with 18 bases between. The CDR3 coding sequence is TGTGCCAGCAGCTTTTTCCAGGGGAAGCGAAATGAAGCTTTCTTT. Translation gives CASSFFQGKRNEAFF.

This clonotype was detected many times. The V call is TRBV10-3, the J call TRBJ2-3; 8 bases are shared with TRBD2. With V trimmed by 6 bases and J by 0 bases, 5 bases remained unmatched. The germline CDR1 and CDR2 sequences are ENHRY and SYGVKD. This CDR3 contains 15 residues. Written as DNA, the CDR3 is TGTGCCATCAGGGGGAGCGGGGGTAGCACAGATACGCAGTATTTT. It is translated as CAIRGSGGSTDTQYF.

The chain couples TRBV4-1 to TRBJ1-2; 8 bases are shared with TRBD1. The CDR3 has 15 amino acids. The junction had 7 bases not matched to a gene; V was cut back by 4 bases and J by 3 bases. Germline V CDR1 and CDR2: MGHRA, YSYEKL. CDR3 in DNA: TGCGCCAGCAGCCTACCGGGGACAGGTCACTATGGCTACACCTTC. This translates into CASSLPGTGHYGYTF.

This clonotype was seen only a few times. The genes are TRBV29-1 and TRBJ2-1; 9 bases are shared with TRBD1. Germline V gene sequence: CDR1 SQVTM, CDR2 ANQGSEA. V trimming: 2 bases; J trimming: 4 bases; junction bases outside the gene matches: 6. This CDR3 has 15 residues. CDR3 bases: TGCAGCGTTGAAACGGGACAGGGTTCGTACAATGAGCAGTTCTTC. Protein sequence: CSVETGQGSYNEQFF.

The sample holds many counts of this clonotype. The chain uses TRBV4-3 and TRBJ1-1, with D possibly matching TRBD1 (5 bases). Germline V lookup: CDR1 LGHNA, CDR2 YSLEER. V lost 5 bases, J lost 1 base, and 11 bases lay in between. The CDR3 loop spans 14 amino acids. CDR3 protein: CASSSTETNTEAFF. In DNA form, the CDR3 reads TGCGCCAGCAGCTCGACAGAGACGAACACTGAAGCTTTCTTT.

This clonotype was counted many times. CDR3 bases: TGTGCCAGCAGTGAATATCGGGTTGGTGGAGGCCAAGAGACCCAGTACTTC. Its translation: CASSEYRVGGGQETQYF. The chain has TRBV25-1 and TRBJ2-5; perhaps TRBD2 as D (5 bases). The CDR3 is made up of 17 amino acids. Germline V gene data show CDR1 as MGHDK and CDR2 as SYGVNS. V was shortened by 0 bases and J by 1 base, with 15 bases between the two germline ends.

In this sample, this clonotype turned up a few times. The J gene is TRBJ2-3, the V gene TRBV7-2; D remains unclear. V gave up 0 bases and J gave up 0 bases, with 7 bases separating them. CDR1 SGHTA and CDR2 FQGNSA come from the germline V gene. CDR3 length: 15 amino acids. As DNA, the CDR3 is TGTGCCAGCAGCTTAGCCAGTTTTAGCACAGATACGCAGTATTTT. This encodes CASSLASFSTDTQYF.

This clonotype was picked up many times. The chain uses TRBV6-5 and TRBJ1-1; possibly TRBD1 for D (6 bases). Germline V gives CDR1 MNHEY, CDR2 SVGAGI. The CDR3 spans 14 residues. V lost 4 bases and J 12 bases, leaving 21 bases between the germline ends. CDR3 amino acids: CASSLGSNRVSTFF. CDR3 DNA sequence: TGTGCCAGCAGTTTGGGTTCTAACAGGGTGTCAACTTTCTTT.

This clonotype has a handful of counts. The rearrangement uses TRBV7-2 and TRBJ2-3; the D gene is possibly TRBD2 (5 bases). The CDR3 is 13 amino acids. Germline V gives CDR1 SGHTA, CDR2 FQGNSA. V lost 1 base, J lost 6 bases, and 8 bases lay in between. The CDR3 nucleotides read TGTGCCAGCAGCTTAGGGGAGAGTGATACGCAGTATTTT. This sequence encodes CASSLGESDTQYF. Combining the CDR3 with reference TRBV7-2 and TRBJ2-3 gives the whole variable domain GAGVSQSPSNKVTEKGKDVELRCDPISGHTALYWYRQSLGQGLEFLIYFQGNSAPDKSGLPSDRFSAERTGGSVSTLTIQRTQQEDSAVYLCASSLGESDTQYFGPGTRLTVL.

This clonotype was observed at least ten times. V is TRBV29-1 and J is TRBJ2-5, with a weak D call TRBD2 (5 bases). V lost 6 bases, J lost 4 bases, and 12 bases lay in between. The CDR3 has 12 residues. Per germline, CDR1 SQVTM and CDR2 ANQGSEA. DNA of the CDR3: TGCAGCGTGGACGGGATGGGAGAGACCCAGTACTTC. Its protein is CSVDGMGETQYF.